The 6 T cell receptor beta chains in this list originate from one sample, sequenced in a study of human T cells and chemical hapten exposure. Indicated time point: patch test 3, about 24 weeks after DPC sensitization. The treatment was: therapeutic diphenylcyclopropenone sensitization with weekly scalp DPC. One entry per CDR3 protein, called by TCRdb with MiXCR from the RACE reads. The sample carries roughly 200,000 distinct CDR3 sequences, approximately 24% recorded once. The starting material was whole blood, obtained in connection with sensitization to the hapten diphenylcyclopropenone (DPC). Receptors originate from a woman aged 40-49 years with alopecia areata. Some clones in this sample may be carry-over from other donors' samples.

This clonotype was detected a few times. V usage is TRBV20-1 and J usage is TRBJ2-4; D tentatively fits TRBD1 or TRBD2 (5 bases each). The germline CDR1 and CDR2 sequences are DFQATT and SNEGSKA (reference sequence). Between the trimmed V and J ends, which lost 3 bases and 9 bases, there was a span of 15 bases. This CDR3 has 13 amino acids. The CDR3 loop is CSARDFLGVIQYF. CDR3 in DNA: TGCAGTGCTAGGGACTTTCTGGGGGTCATTCAGTACTTC.

This clonotype has only a few counts. The gene calls are TRBV7-2 and TRBJ2-5; the match to TRBD1 covers 9 bases. The CDR3 extends over 13 amino acids. Per germline, CDR1 SGHTA and CDR2 FQGNSA. The J segment lost 7 bases and the V segment lost 5 bases, leaving 5 bases of the junction unmatched. The chain's CDR3 is CASSTGQGLTQYF. The CDR3 nucleotides read TGTGCCAGCAGCACAGGACAGGGGTTGACCCAGTACTTC.

This clonotype showed up many times. The V gene is TRBV6-2 or TRBV6-3, the J gene TRBJ2-3, with TRBD2 matching over 7 bases. This CDR3 spans 14 amino acids. Germline V gives CDR1 MNHEY, CDR2 SVGEGT. After removal of 5 bases from V and 4 bases from J, the junction contained 6 bases not matched to a gene. CDR3 in DNA: TGTGCCAGCAGTGCGGGGGACGGCGCAGATACGCAGTATTTT. This translates into CASSAGDGADTQYF.

A few counts support this clonotype. This rearrangement joins TRBV28 to TRBJ1-1, with 7 bases fitting TRBD1. The CDR3 covers 12 residues. Losses at the gene ends were 6 bases for V and 7 bases for J; bases not matched to a gene: 5. Germline assignment: CDR1 MDHEN and CDR2 SYDVKM. The CDR3 sequence: CASRLGTDEAFF. The CDR3 region has the DNA TGTGCCAGCAGGTTAGGGACAGATGAAGCTTTCTTT.

V and J are TRBV6-2 or TRBV6-3 and TRBJ2-1; 9 bases fit TRBD1. CDR3 length: 14 residues. Germline V gene data show CDR1 as MNHEY and CDR2 as SVGEGT. The junction had 4 bases not matched to a gene; V was cut back by 6 bases and J by 4 bases. CDR3 in amino acids: CASRGQGIYNEQFF. The DNA of the CDR3 is TGTGCCAGCAGGGGACAGGGAATATACAATGAGCAGTTCTTC.

Here the CDR3 reads CASSQGQASGRADNEQFF. The CDR3 nucleotides read TGTGCCAGCAGCCAGGGACAGGCTAGCGGGAGGGCCGACAATGAGCAGTTCTTC. The rearrangement joins TRBV7-9 to TRBJ2-1; 12 bases are shared with TRBD2. The CDR3 contains 18 residues. Trimming removed 5 bases from V and 5 bases from J; junction bases left unmatched: 13. Germline CDR1 and CDR2: SEHNR and FQNEAQ (reference sequence). The full variable domain, completed using reference TRBV7-9 and TRBJ2-1, is DTGVSQNPRHKITKRGQNVTFRCDPISEHNRLYWYRQTLGQGPEFLTYFQNEAQLEKSRLLSDRFSAERPKGSFSTLEIQRTEQGDSAMYLCASSQGQASGRADNEQFFGPGTRLTVL.